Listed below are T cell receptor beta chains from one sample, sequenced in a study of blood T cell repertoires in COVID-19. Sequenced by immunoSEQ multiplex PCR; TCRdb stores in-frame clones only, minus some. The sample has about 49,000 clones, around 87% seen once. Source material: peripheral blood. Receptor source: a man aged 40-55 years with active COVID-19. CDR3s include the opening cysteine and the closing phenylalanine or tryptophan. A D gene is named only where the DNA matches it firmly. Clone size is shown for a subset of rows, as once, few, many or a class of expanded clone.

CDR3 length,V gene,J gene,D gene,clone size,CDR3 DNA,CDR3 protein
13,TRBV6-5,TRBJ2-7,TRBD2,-,TGTGCCAGCAGTTACGCTCTAGCGGACGAGCAGTACTTC,CASSYALADEQYF
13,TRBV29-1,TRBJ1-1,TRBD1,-,TGCAGCGTTCGAGGGACAGGGGGCACTGAAGCTTTCTTT,CSVRGTGGTEAFF
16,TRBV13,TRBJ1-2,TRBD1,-,TGTGCCAGCAGCCCTTATTCCGGACAGGGAGGCTATGGCTACACCTTC,CASSPYSGQGGYGYTF
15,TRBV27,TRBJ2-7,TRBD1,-,TGTGCCAGCAGTTTAACTTACAGGGGAATCTACGAGCAGTACTTC,CASSLTYRGIYEQYF
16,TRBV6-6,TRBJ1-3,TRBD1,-,TGTGCCAGCAGTTACCCGGGACAGAGCTCTGGAAACACCATATATTTT,CASSYPGQSSGNTIYF
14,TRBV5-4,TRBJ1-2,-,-,TGTGCCAGCAGCTTGGACAGGGCGAACTATGGCTACACCTTC,CASSLDRANYGYTF
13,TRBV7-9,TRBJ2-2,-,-,TGTGCCAGCAGCTTAGCCTCCACCGGGGAGCTGTTTTTT,CASSLASTGELFF
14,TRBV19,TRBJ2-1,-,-,TGTGCCAGTAAGGAGGGGTACTACTACAATGAGCAGTTCTTC,CASKEGYYYNEQFF
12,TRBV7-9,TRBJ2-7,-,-,TGTGCCAGCAGTGGACAAACTTGGGAGCAGTACTTC,CASSGQTWEQYF
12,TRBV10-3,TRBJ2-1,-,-,TGTGCCATCAGTGAGATCCGCGATGAGCAGTTCTTC,CAISEIRDEQFF
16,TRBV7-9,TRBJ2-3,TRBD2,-,TGTGCCAGCAGCCCGTCCCGGGCGGGAGGCCCAGATACGCAGTATTTT,CASSPSRAGGPDTQYF
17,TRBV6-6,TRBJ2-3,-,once,TGTGCCAGCAGTCGCTTTGGGAGCGGAGGCCTACAAGATACGCAGTATTTT,CASSRFGSGGLQDTQYF
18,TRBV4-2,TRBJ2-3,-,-,TGTGCCAGCAGCCCCCGCTCCCTTGGGAGAACGGGTACAGATACGCAGTATTTT,CASSPRSLGRTGTDTQYF
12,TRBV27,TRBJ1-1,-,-,TGTGCCAGCAGCCTAGGAGGGAATGAAGCTTTCTTT,CASSLGGNEAFF
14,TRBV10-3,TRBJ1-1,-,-,TGTGCCATCAGTGCCGAACCCGGGGACACTGAAGCTTTCTTT,CAISAEPGDTEAFF
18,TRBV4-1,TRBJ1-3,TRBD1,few,TGCGCCAGCAGCCCGGGACAGGGTGGACAAGGAACTGGAAACACCATATATTTT,CASSPGQGGQGTGNTIYF
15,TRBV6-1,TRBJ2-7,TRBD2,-,TGTGCCAGCAGTGAAAGGGGAGGGGAATCCTACGAGCAGTACTTC,CASSERGGESYEQYF
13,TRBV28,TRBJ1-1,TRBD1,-,TGTGCCAGCAGAAGACAGGGGCAAACTGAAGCTTTCTTT,CASRRQGQTEAFF
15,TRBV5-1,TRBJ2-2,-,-,TGCGCCAGCAGCTTGCTACAGCCGAACACCGGGGAGCTGTTTTTT,CASSLLQPNTGELFF
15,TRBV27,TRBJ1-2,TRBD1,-,TGTGCCAGCAGTTTGAGCGGCCAGGGGGCGGGTGGCTACACCTTC,CASSLSGQGAGGYTF
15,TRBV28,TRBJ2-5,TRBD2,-,TGTGCCAGCAGTTCGCCAGCGGGAGGGAAAGAGACCCAGTACTTC,CASSSPAGGKETQYF
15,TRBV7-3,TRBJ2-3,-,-,TGTGCCAGCAGCTTAGGGGGCAGCCGCACAGATACGCAGTATTTT,CASSLGGSRTDTQYF